What follows describes a single T cell receptor (beta chain). Antigen: not known. The data were obtained in a study of T cells expressing NK-cell markers. Germline assignment: CDR1 LGHNA and CDR2 YSLEER. The CDR3 is 14 amino acids. Broader study findings: Also leading the CD3+CD56-NKG2C+ fraction in several donors were these clonotypes.

The TCR beta cDNA came from 5'RACE template switching with UMIs. TCRdb re-called the 5' RACE reads; every CDR3 protein appears as one record, without DNA. Here the sample table reports about 260,000 distinct CDR3 sequences. The sequence derives from a woman aged 18-70 years in good health. Source material: blood T cells: a sorted CD56 or NKG2C T cell subset, CD4+ or CD8+ T cells, or bulk PBMC T cells (not recorded which). The V gene is TRBV4-3, the J gene TRBJ1-2. CDR3 loop: CASSQAQAPYGYTF.